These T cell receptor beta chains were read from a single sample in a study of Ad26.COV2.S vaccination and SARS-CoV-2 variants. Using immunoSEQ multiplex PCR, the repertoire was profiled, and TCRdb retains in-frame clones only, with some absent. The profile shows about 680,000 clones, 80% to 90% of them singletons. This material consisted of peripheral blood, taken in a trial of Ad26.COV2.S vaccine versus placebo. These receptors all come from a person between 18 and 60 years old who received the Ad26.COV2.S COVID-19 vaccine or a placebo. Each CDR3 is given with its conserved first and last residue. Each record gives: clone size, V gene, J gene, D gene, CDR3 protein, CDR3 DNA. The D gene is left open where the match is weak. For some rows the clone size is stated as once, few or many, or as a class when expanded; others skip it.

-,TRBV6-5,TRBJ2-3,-,CASRRAGRADTQYF,TGTGCCAGCCGGAGGGCGGGTCGGGCAGATACGCAGTATTTT
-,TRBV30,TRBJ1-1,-,CAWTLGWTEAFF,TGTGCCTGGACCCTAGGATGGACTGAAGCTTTCTTT
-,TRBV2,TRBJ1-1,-,CASSNSRLNTEAFF,TGTGCCAGCAGTAACAGCCGTTTGAACACTGAAGCTTTCTTT
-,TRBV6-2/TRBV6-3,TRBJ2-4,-,CASSSLVGGGGTKNIQYF,TGTGCCAGCAGTTCACTAGTGGGAGGGGGTGGAACCAAAAACATTCAGTACTTC
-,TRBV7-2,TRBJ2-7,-,CASSPGLPGYEQYF,TGTGCCAGCAGCCCTGGACTCCCTGGTTACGAGCAGTACTTC
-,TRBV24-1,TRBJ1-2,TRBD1,CATSDPTGPLNYGYTF,TGTGCCACCAGTGACCCGACAGGGCCTCTTAACTATGGCTACACCTTC
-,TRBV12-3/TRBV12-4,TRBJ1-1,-,CASSLRGYTEAFF,TGTGCCAGCAGTTTAAGGGGGTACACTGAAGCTTTCTTT
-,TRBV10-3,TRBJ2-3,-,CAISGGGNTQYF,TGTGCCATCAGTGGGGGCGGGAATACGCAGTATTTT
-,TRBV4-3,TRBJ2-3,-,CASSQDTRSTDTQYF,TGCGCCAGCAGCCAAGATACCAGGAGCACAGATACGCAGTATTTT
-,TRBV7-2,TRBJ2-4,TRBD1,CASSPDRGRNIQYF,TGTGCCAGCAGCCCGGACAGGGGAAGGAACATTCAGTACTTC
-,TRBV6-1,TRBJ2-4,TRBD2,CASREAGEGNIQYF,TGTGCCTCCCGGGAAGCGGGAGAAGGAAACATTCAGTACTTC
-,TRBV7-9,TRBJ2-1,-,CASSWGFQGWDEQFF,TGTGCCAGCAGCTGGGGTTTCCAGGGTTGGGATGAGCAGTTCTTC
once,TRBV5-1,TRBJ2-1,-,CASSSPNLRGNEQFF,TGCGCCAGCAGCTCCCCTAACCTCCGAGGGAATGAGCAGTTCTTC
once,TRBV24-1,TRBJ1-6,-,CATSDKGTPNSPLHF,TGTGCCACCAGTGATAAAGGGACCCCAAATTCACCCCTCCACTTT
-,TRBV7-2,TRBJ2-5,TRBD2,CASSLGLAGVETQYF,TGTGCCAGCAGCTTAGGGCTAGCGGGAGTTGAGACCCAGTACTTC
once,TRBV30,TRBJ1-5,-,CAWSPVAGASNQPQHF,TGTGCCTGGAGTCCGGTGGCAGGGGCCTCCAATCAGCCCCAGCATTTT
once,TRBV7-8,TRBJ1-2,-,CASSAEGRRDPYGYTF,TGTGCCAGCAGCGCAGAAGGGCGACGGGACCCTTATGGCTACACCTTC
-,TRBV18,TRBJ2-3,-,CASSGVTDTQYF,TGTGCCAGCTCAGGGGTAACAGATACGCAGTATTTT
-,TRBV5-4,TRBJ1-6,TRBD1,CASSLRDRDNSPLHF,TGTGCCAGCAGCTTGCGTGACAGGGATAATTCACCCCTCCACTTT
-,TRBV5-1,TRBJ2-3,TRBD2,CASSPMIAGLSDTQYF,TGCGCCAGCAGCCCCATGATAGCGGGGTTGTCAGATACGCAGTATTTT
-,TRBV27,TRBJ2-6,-,CASSPLSGANVLTF,TGTGCCAGCAGTCCACTCTCTGGGGCCAACGTCCTGACTTTC
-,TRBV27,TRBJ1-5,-,CASNLGGKGNQPQHF,TGTGCCAGCAACTTAGGGGGGAAGGGCAATCAGCCCCAGCATTTT
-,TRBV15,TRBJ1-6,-,CATSREGPNSPLHF,TGTGCCACCAGCAGAGAAGGGCCTAATTCACCCCTCCACTTT
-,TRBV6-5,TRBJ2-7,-,CASSYSGGTYEQYF,TGTGCCAGCAGTTACTCGGGCGGAACCTACGAGCAGTACTTC
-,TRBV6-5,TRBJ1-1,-,CASSYSGPTEAFF,TGTGCCAGCAGTTACTCCGGGCCCACTGAAGCTTTCTTT
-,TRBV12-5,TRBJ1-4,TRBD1,CASGLGQVNEKLFF,TGTGCTAGTGGACTCGGACAGGTTAATGAAAAACTGTTTTTT
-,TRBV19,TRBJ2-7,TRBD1,CASLTGEWNEQYF,TGTGCCAGCCTGACAGGGGAATGGAACGAGCAGTACTTC
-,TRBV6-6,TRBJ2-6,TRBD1,CASFDRGTGANVLTF,TGTGCCAGCTTTGACAGGGGAACTGGGGCCAACGTCCTGACTTTC
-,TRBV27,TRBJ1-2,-,CASSSGTPHGYTF,TGTGCCAGCAGTTCCGGGACACCGCATGGCTACACCTTC
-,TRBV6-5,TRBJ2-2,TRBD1,CASSYATGVGELFF,TGTGCCAGCAGTTACGCGACAGGGGTCGGGGAGCTGTTTTTT
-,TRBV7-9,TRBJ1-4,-,CASSLEPGASEKLFF,TGTGCCAGCAGCTTAGAGCCGGGGGCGTCAGAAAAACTGTTTTTT
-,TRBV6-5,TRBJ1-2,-,CASKGLGGFYGYTF,TGTGCCAGCAAGGGGCTGGGAGGCTTCTATGGCTACACCTTC
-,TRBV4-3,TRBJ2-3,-,CASSQDRATDTQYF,TGCGCCAGCAGCCAAGATCGGGCCACAGATACGCAGTATTTT
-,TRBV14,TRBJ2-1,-,CASSPTRRSSYNEQFF,TGTGCCAGCAGCCCGACTCGACGGAGCTCCTACAATGAGCAGTTCTTC
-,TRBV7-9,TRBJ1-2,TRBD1,CASSPNRGYGYTF,TGTGCCAGCAGCCCAAACAGGGGCTATGGCTACACCTTC
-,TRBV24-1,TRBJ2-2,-,CATRGSGELFF,TGTGCCACCAGGGGGTCCGGGGAGCTGTTTTTT
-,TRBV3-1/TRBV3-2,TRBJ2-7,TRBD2,CASSPSGTSNEQYF,TGTGCCAGCAGCCCGTCCGGGACTAGCAACGAGCAGTACTTC
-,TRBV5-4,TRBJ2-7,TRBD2,CASSEGLAELYEQYF,TGTGCCAGCAGCGAGGGACTAGCGGAGCTCTACGAGCAGTACTTC
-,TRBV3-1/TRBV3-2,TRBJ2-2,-,CASSQVGIAGELFF,TGTGCCAGCAGCCAAGTTGGGATCGCCGGGGAGCTGTTTTTT
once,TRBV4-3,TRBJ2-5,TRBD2,CASSPSGGYQETQYF,TGCGCCAGCAGCCCCAGCGGGGGTTACCAAGAGACCCAGTACTTC
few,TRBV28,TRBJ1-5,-,CASSLRSLIEGNQPQHF,TGTGCCAGCAGTTTAAGGTCCCTTATAGAAGGCAATCAGCCCCAGCATTTT
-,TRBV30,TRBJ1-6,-,CAWRGASSPLHF,TGTGCCTGGAGAGGGGCAAGTTCACCCCTCCACTTT
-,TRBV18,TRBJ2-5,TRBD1,CASSPGQGYRETQYF,TGTGCCAGCTCCCCGGGACAGGGTTATAGAGAGACCCAGTACTTC
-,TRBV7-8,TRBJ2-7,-,CASSPRVEQYF,TGTGCCAGCAGCCCCCGGGTCGAGCAGTACTTC
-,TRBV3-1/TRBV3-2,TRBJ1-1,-,CASSQDSQTEAFF,TGTGCCAGCAGCCAAGATAGCCAAACTGAAGCTTTCTTT
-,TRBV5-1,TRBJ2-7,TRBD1,CASRQQGTGSYEQYF,TGCGCCAGCAGGCAGCAGGGGACAGGGTCCTACGAGCAGTACTTC
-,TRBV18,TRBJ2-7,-,CASSPRSRLEPYEQYF,TGTGCCAGCTCACCAAGGTCTCGACTAGAACCCTACGAGCAGTACTTC
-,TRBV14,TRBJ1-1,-,CASSQAGVAEAFF,TGTGCCAGCAGCCAGGCTGGGGTCGCTGAAGCTTTCTTT
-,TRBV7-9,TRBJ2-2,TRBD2,CASDREGTGELFF,TGTGCCAGCGACCGGGAGGGCACCGGGGAGCTGTTTTTT
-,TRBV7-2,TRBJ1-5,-,CASSLGALGNQPQHF,TGTGCCAGCAGCTTAGGGGCTCTAGGAAATCAGCCCCAGCATTTT